Below, 18 T cell receptor beta chains from the same sample are listed, as sequenced in a study of early T cells in non-severe SARS-CoV-2 infection. Each CDR3 protein is one row after TCRdb ran MiXCR on the 5' RACE reads. The sample carries some 42,000 distinct CDR3 sequences, around 6.3% recorded once. Here the sequenced sample was whole blood, taken at baseline. Receptors originate from an adult who was a healthcare worker with PCR-confirmed SARS-CoV-2 infection or an uninfected control (not recorded which).

This clonotype was recorded at least ten times. This chain uses TRBV6-1 with TRBJ1-4; the D is unclear. Germline CDR1 is MNHNS and CDR2 is SASEGT. Trimming left V 6 bases short and J 10 bases short, with 21 bases between. This CDR3 spans 15 amino acids. The chain's CDR3 is CASSGMSYNPRKLFF. CDR3 DNA: TGTGCCAGCAGCGGGATGAGCTATAATCCCCGAAAACTGTTTTTT.

The sample holds many counts of this clonotype. The chain employs TRBV5-5 and TRBJ2-5; TRBD1 aligns across 8 bases. The CDR3 consists of 17 residues. Losses at the gene ends were 2 bases for V and 3 bases for J; bases not matched to a gene: 12. Per germline, CDR1 SGHKS and CDR2 YYEKEE (reference sequence). CDR3 in DNA: TGTGCCAGCAGCTTAAATCCCGGACAGGGAAGTAAAGAGACCCAGTACTTC. It is translated as CASSLNPGQGSKETQYF.

This clonotype was seen more than once but under ten times. The chain recombines TRBV7-9 with TRBJ2-7; no definite D call. The CDR3 has 13 amino acids. Trimming left V 1 base short and J 7 bases short, with 11 bases between. Germline V gene lookup returns CDR1 SEHNR and CDR2 FQNEAQ (reference sequence). DNA for the CDR3: TGTGCCAGCAGCTTAGATGTAGGGCGGGAGCAGTACTTC. It is translated as CASSLDVGREQYF.

This clonotype has a handful of counts. This chain joins TRBV7-6 and TRBJ1-5; a possible D gene is TRBD1 (6 bases). Germline CDR1 is SGHVS and CDR2 is FNYEAQ. V was clipped by 5 bases and J by 5 bases, with 16 bases between them. The CDR3 has 15 residues. The DNA for the CDR3 is TGTGCCAGCAGCCAACGATACAGGGAGGATCAGCCCCAGCATTTT. It specifies CASSQRYREDQPQHF. Looking up the rest from reference TRBV7-6 and TRBJ1-5 gives the full variable domain: GAGVSQSPRYKVTKRGQDVALRCDPISGHVSLYWYRQALGQGPEFLTYFNYEAQQDKSGLPNDRFSAERPEGSISTLTIQRTEQRDSAMYRCASSQRYREDQPQHFGDGTRLSIL.

This clonotype was recorded at least ten times. This rearrangement joins TRBV19 to TRBJ2-2; a weak D match, TRBD2 (6 bases). This CDR3 spans 16 amino acids. Germline V gene sequence: CDR1 LNHDA, CDR2 SQIVND (reference sequence). V was clipped by 5 bases and J by 5 bases, with 18 bases between them. CDR3 amino acids: CASSATAGRTTGELFF. The CDR3 DNA reads TGTGCCAGTAGTGCGACTGCGGGACGAACGACCGGGGAGCTGTTTTTT.

The sample holds a few counts of this clonotype. V usage is TRBV19 and J usage is TRBJ1-5; a weak D match, TRBD1 (5 bases). This CDR3 has 14 amino acids. V was shortened by 5 bases and J by 5 bases, with 13 bases between the two germline ends. The germline gives CDR1 LNHDA, CDR2 SQIVND (reference sequence). DNA for the CDR3: TGTGCCAGTAGTGCTAGACAGCGCGATCAGCCCCAGCATTTT. Its translation: CASSARQRDQPQHF.

The rearrangement uses TRBV2 and TRBJ1-1; TRBD1 matches 8 bases. Germline V gene sequence: CDR1 SNHLY, CDR2 FYNNEI. The trim removed 6 bases at V and 1 base at J, leaving 7 bases unmatched. The CDR3 runs to 15 residues. CDR3 nucleotides: TGTGCCAGCAGGTCCCCGGGACAGGCGAACACTGAAGCTTTCTTT. Translated: CASRSPGQANTEAFF. Full variable domain (missing parts from reference TRBV2 and TRBJ1-1): EPEVTQTPSHQVTQMGQEVILRCVPISNHLYFYWYRQILGQKVEFLVSFYNNEISEKSEIFDDQFSVERPDGSNFTLKIRSTKLEDSAMYFCASRSPGQANTEAFFGQGTRLTVV.

This clonotype came up a few times. The chain links TRBV7-2 to TRBJ1-5; tentative D call: TRBD1 (5 bases). This CDR3 region has 16 residues. Germline assignment: CDR1 SGHTA and CDR2 FQGNSA. V was shortened by 2 bases and J by 1 base, with 12 bases between the two germline ends. CDR3 sequence (DNA): TGTGCCAGCAGCTTACATCCCGGGGCGAGCAATCAGCCCCAGCATTTT. This codes for CASSLHPGASNQPQHF. The full variable domain, completed using reference TRBV7-2 and TRBJ1-5, is GAGVSQSPSNKVTEKGKDVELRCDPISGHTALYWYRQSLGQGLEFLIYFQGNSAPDKSGLPSDRFSAERTGGSVSTLTIQRTQQEDSAVYLCASSLHPGASNQPQHFGDGTRLSIL.

A few counts support this clonotype. J is TRBJ2-3 and V is TRBV10-3, with a weak D call TRBD1 (6 bases). CDR1 is ENHRY and CDR2 is SYGVKD in the germline V gene. V gave up 6 bases and J gave up 5 bases, with 12 bases separating them. This CDR3 is 13 amino acids long. The CDR3 is CAIRAQGGDTQYF. CDR3 in DNA: TGTGCCATCAGAGCTCAAGGGGGAGATACGCAGTATTTT.

In this sample, this clonotype turned up a few times. The gene calls are TRBV12-3 or TRBV12-4 and TRBJ2-7; 10 bases map to TRBD1. The CDR3 loop spans 16 amino acids. V gave up 2 bases and J gave up 3 bases; unmatched junction bases: 7. In DNA form, the CDR3 reads TGTGCCAGCAGTTTAATGTTCGGGACAGGGGACTACGAGCAGTACTTC. Residues: CASSLMFGTGDYEQYF.

The rearrangement links TRBV12-3 or TRBV12-4 to TRBJ1-2, with TRBD1 matching 8 bases. The CDR3 runs to 15 residues. With 3 bases clipped from V and 5 bases from J, the junction kept 8 bases outside the gene matches. The CDR3 here is CASSFSYRGRYGYTF. CDR3 coding DNA: TGTGCCAGCAGTTTCTCATACAGGGGGAGGTATGGCTACACCTTC.

The rearrangement joins TRBV14 to TRBJ1-1; 8 positions agree with TRBD1. Germline lookup yields CDR1 SGHDN and CDR2 FVKESK. Trimming cost V 0 bases and J 7 bases; bases outside gene matches: 10. The CDR3 totals 16 residues. CDR3 in amino acids: CASSQDGQGLKGEAFF. In DNA form, the CDR3 reads TGTGCCAGCAGCCAAGACGGACAGGGCTTAAAGGGTGAAGCTTTCTTT.

This clonotype showed up many times. In DNA form, the CDR3 reads TGTGCCACCCGCGGACTAGCGGGGGGCAATGAGCAGTTCTTC. This codes for CATRGLAGGNEQFF. This chain connects TRBV24-1 to TRBJ2-1; 14 nucleotides match TRBD2. CDR1 KGHDR and CDR2 SFDVKD come from the germline V gene. This CDR3 spans 14 amino acids. The junction had 3 bases not matched to a gene; V was cut back by 9 bases and J by 6 bases.

In this sample, this clonotype turned up a few times. This chain joins TRBV20-1 and TRBJ2-3, with 9 nucleotides matching TRBD2. Germline loops: CDR1 DFQATT, CDR2 SNEGSKA (reference sequence). V lost 5 bases and J lost 1; bases outside the gene matches: 1. The CDR3 consists of 13 residues. CDR3: CSAERGGTDTQYF. The CDR3 bases are TGCAGTGCTGAGCGGGGGGGCACAGATACGCAGTATTTT.

A word on this clonotype: Just one base apart from a much larger clone, this may be a read error. CDR3 bases: TGTGTCAGCAGCTACGGACAGTTCCCTAGCACAGATACGCAGTATTTT. Translating gives CVSSYGQFPSTDTQYF. The chain links TRBV7-2 to TRBJ2-3; tentatively, D is TRBD1 (6 bases). CDR3 size: 16 residues. In germline, CDR1 is SGHTA, CDR2 FQGNSA.

This clonotype was seen many times. This sequence joins TRBV6-5 and TRBJ1-1, with 11 bases identical to TRBD1. CDR1 is MNHEY and CDR2 is SVGAGI in the germline V gene. CDR3 length: 15 amino acids. With 6 bases clipped from V and 1 base from J, the junction kept 4 bases outside the gene matches. The CDR3 DNA reads as TGTGCCAGCAGGGGGACAGGGGGAAGGAACACTGAAGCTTTCTTT. As protein: CASRGTGGRNTEAFF.

In this sample, this clonotype turned up many times. The J gene is TRBJ1-2, the V gene TRBV27, with 7 nucleotides matching TRBD1. Looked up from germline, CDR1 is MNHEY and CDR2 is SMNVEV (reference sequence). Trimming removed 3 bases from V and 6 bases from J; junction bases left unmatched: 7. The CDR3 sequence is 14 residues long. CDR3 region: CASSFSGQPNGYTF. In nucleotides, the CDR3 is TGTGCCAGCAGTTTCTCGGGACAGCCTAATGGCTACACCTTC.

This clonotype was observed many times. The chain combines TRBV7-8 with TRBJ1-1; no reliable D call. The V gene lost 5 bases and the J gene lost 7 bases, with 17 bases spanning the gap. CDR1 SGHVS and CDR2 FQNEAQ come from the germline V gene. This CDR3 spans 14 amino acids. The CDR3 DNA reads TGTGCCAGCAGCGTGGGCCTGGAGCTAAGTGAAGCTTTCTTT. It specifies CASSVGLELSEAFF.